This passage covers 14 T cell receptor beta chains from one sample sequenced in a study of cytomegalovirus exposure and HLA in healthy donors. Primers: 60 Vbeta forward and 13 Jbeta reverse. This table comes from immunoSEQ multiplex PCR, and its TCRdb copy is limited to in-frame clones, with some not included. This sample has 180,000 or so clones; roughly 9.5% occur once, and the top ten carry 1% to 1.5%. The sequencing sample was made of PBMCs. These receptors came from a woman in her 30s in good health and CMV-seropositive.

This clone was detected only a few times. One end of the junction does not line up with germline, which may come from a read error. This chain links TRBV12-5 with TRBJ2-5, with a weak D call TRBD2 (6 bases). Germline V lookup: CDR1 LGHNT, CDR2 FRNRAP. The CDR3 has 14 residues. The CDR3 sequence: CASGHGTEKEAQYF. The CDR3 region has the DNA TGTGCTAGTGGTCATGGGACTGAGAAAGAGGCCCAGTACTTC.

A few counts support this clone. V and J are TRBV11-3 and TRBJ2-1, with 8 positions matching TRBD2. V shed 0 bases and J 4 bases; nucleotides not matched to a gene: 5. Germline V lookup: CDR1 SGHNT, CDR2 YENEEA. The CDR3 extends over 16 amino acids. CDR3 sequence (DNA): TGTGCCAGCAGCTTAGAAGCAACTAGCGGATACAATGAGCAGTTCTTC. This sequence encodes CASSLEATSGYNEQFF. The whole variable domain, remainder taken from reference TRBV11-3 and TRBJ2-1, is EAGVVQSPRYKIIEKKQPVAFWCNPISGHNTLYWYLQNLGQGPELLIRYENEEAVDDSQLPKDRFSAERLKGVDSTLKIQPAELGDSAVYLCASSLEATSGYNEQFFGPGTRLTVL.

Only a few counts were recorded for this clone. The chain couples TRBV10-2 to TRBJ2-6; no reliable D call. Between the trimmed V and J ends, which lost 11 bases and 0 bases, there was a span of 11 bases. This CDR3 contains 14 residues. Germline V gene sequence: CDR1 WSHSY, CDR2 SAAADI. Here the CDR3 DNA reads TGCGCCGCTAGTCTGTCCTCTGGGGCCAACGTCCTGACTTTC. Protein product: CAASLSSGANVLTF.

The rearrangement joins TRBV6-1 to TRBJ1-5; 7 nucleotides agree with TRBD1. Unmatched junction bases numbered 3, after V lost 5 bases and J lost 5 bases. The CDR3 spans 13 residues. From germline, CDR1 is MNHNS and CDR2 SASEGT. The CDR3 region is CASSSTGYQPQHF. The CDR3 nucleotides are TGTGCCAGCAGTTCGACAGGGTATCAGCCCCAGCATTTT.

This chain uses TRBV10-2 with TRBJ2-1, with D maybe TRBD1 (5 bases). The CDR3 covers 15 residues. Trimming left V 4 bases short and J 6 bases short, with 16 bases between. The germline V gene has CDR1 WSHSY and CDR2 SAAADI. The DNA for the CDR3 is TGCGCCAGCAGTGGGTGGCAGGGCCTAAGCAATGAGCAGTTCTTC. Translated, it gives CASSGWQGLSNEQFF.

There are a few counts of this clone. The chain has TRBV5-1 and TRBJ1-3; tentative D call: TRBD1 (6 bases). CDR1 is SGHRS and CDR2 is YFSETQ in the germline V gene. Between the trimmed V and J ends, which lost 2 bases and 2 bases, there was a span of 8 bases. The CDR3 has 14 amino acids. The CDR3 sequence: CASSFGTPGNTIYF. DNA of the CDR3: TGCGCCAGCAGCTTCGGGACACCTGGAAACACCATATATTTT.

This clone was recorded a few times. The rearrangement links TRBV19 to TRBJ1-3; D unclear. The V end lost 3 bases, the J end lost 0 bases, and 6 bases lay between the germline ends. The germline gives CDR1 LNHDA, CDR2 SQIVND (reference sequence). The CDR3 totals 14 residues. CDR3 DNA sequence: TGTGCCAGTAGTATGGGCAGCTCTGGAAACACCATATATTTT. Protein sequence: CASSMGSSGNTIYF. Variable domain in full (rest from reference TRBV19 and TRBJ1-3): DGGITQSPKYLFRKEGQNVTLSCEQNLNHDAMYWYRQDPGQGLRLIYYSQIVNDFQKGDIAEGYSVSREKKESFPLTVTSAQKNPTAFYLCASSMGSSGNTIYFGEGSWLTVV.

This clone has a handful of counts. The rearrangement links TRBV27 to TRBJ1-5; 7 bases are shared with TRBD1. Germline CDR1 MNHEY, CDR2 SMNVEV (reference sequence). The CDR3 sequence is 13 residues long. Trimming at V came to 4 bases and at J to 5 bases, leaving 2 bases not matched to a gene. As DNA, the CDR3 is TGTGCCAGCAGTTATACAGGGGATCAGCCCCAGCATTTT. As protein: CASSYTGDQPQHF.

This clone was recorded a few times. The rearrangement joins TRBV29-1 to TRBJ2-2; 7 nucleotides match TRBD1. CDR1 and CDR2 from the germline V gene are SQVTM and ANQGSEA. The junction had 4 bases not matched to a gene; V was cut back by 8 bases and J by 4 bases. The CDR3 runs 12 residues. The CDR3 reads CSTRTGTGELFF. DNA for the CDR3: TGCAGCACACGGACAGGCACCGGGGAGCTGTTTTTT.

V gene TRBV19 combines with J gene TRBJ1-1, with 9 bases matching TRBD1. The CDR3 has 16 amino acids. V gave up 5 bases and J gave up 1 base; unmatched junction bases: 8. Germline CDR1 LNHDA, CDR2 SQIVND (reference sequence). CDR3 sequence: CASSPPGTGKNTEAFF. The CDR3 DNA follows: TGTGCCAGTAGTCCTCCCGGGACAGGGAAGAACACTGAAGCTTTCTTT.

The J gene is TRBJ2-3, the V gene TRBV2, with 8 bases aligning to TRBD1. The CDR3 consists of 16 residues. The V gene's germline CDR1 is SNHLY and CDR2 FYNNEI. V shed 8 bases, J shed 4 bases, and the junction held 14 bases outside the gene matches. The CDR3 protein is CASVRDRGYPSDTQYF. DNA of the CDR3: TGTGCCAGCGTAAGAGACAGGGGTTATCCTTCAGATACGCAGTATTTT.

This clone showed up just a few times. The chain links TRBV29-1 to TRBJ2-7; D possibly corresponds to TRBD2 (6 bases). The germline V and J ends were trimmed by 7 bases and 4 bases, with 11 bases remaining between them. The CDR3 spans 11 residues. CDR1 and CDR2 (germline): SQVTM, ANQGSEA. This chain's CDR3 is CSANRGYEQYF. The DNA for the CDR3 is TGCAGCGCCAACCGGGGGTACGAGCAGTACTTC.

The chain recombines TRBV9 with TRBJ1-1; maybe TRBD1 (6 bases). V lost 0 bases and J 4 bases, leaving 19 bases between the germline ends. Per germline, CDR1 SGDLS and CDR2 YYNGEE. The CDR3 is 17 amino acids. CDR3 in amino acids: CASSVDEGLRGGTEAFF. CDR3 nucleotides: TGTGCCAGCAGCGTAGACGAGGGCCTTCGAGGGGGCACTGAAGCTTTCTTT.

J is TRBJ1-5 and V is TRBV2; maybe TRBD1 (6 bases). This CDR3 has 13 amino acids. V was shortened by 10 bases and J by 1 base, with 11 bases between the two germline ends. The germline gives CDR1 SNHLY, CDR2 FYNNEI. The chain's CDR3 is CAISQGSNQPQHF. The CDR3 DNA reads TGTGCCATTTCCCAGGGGAGCAATCAGCCCCAGCATTTT. The whole variable domain, filled in from reference TRBV2 and TRBJ1-5, reads EPEVTQTPSHQVTQMGQEVILRCVPISNHLYFYWYRQILGQKVEFLVSFYNNEISEKSEIFDDQFSVERPDGSNFTLKIRSTKLEDSAMYFCAISQGSNQPQHFGDGTRLSIL.